This is a list of T cell receptor beta chains from one sample in a study of blood T cell repertoires in COVID-19. TCRdb keeps only in-frame clones here, not all; method: immunoSEQ multiplex PCR. The repertoire holds about 390,000 clones, with around 87% as singletons. Specimen: peripheral blood. These TCRs come from a woman aged 60 to 75 with COVID-19, enrolled during active disease. The CDR3 runs from the conserved cysteine through the conserved F or W. The D gene is left open where the match is weak. Rows give clone size only sometimes, using once, few, many, or a class for an expanded clone.

d_call: NA; clone_size: NA; j_call: TRBJ1-5; v_call: TRBV6-5; cdr3_aa: CASSPVFNQPQHF; cdr3_nt: TGTGCCAGCAGTCCGGTATTCAATCAGCCCCAGCATTTT
d_call: NA; clone_size: once; j_call: TRBJ1-2; v_call: TRBV18; cdr3_aa: CASSQQGGNYGYTF; cdr3_nt: TGTGCCAGCTCCCAACAGGGAGGGAACTATGGCTACACCTTC
d_call: TRBD1; clone_size: NA; j_call: TRBJ2-7; v_call: TRBV5-1; cdr3_aa: CASSRDRGFHEQYF; cdr3_nt: TGCGCCAGCAGCCGGGACAGGGGTTTCCACGAGCAGTACTTC
d_call: NA; clone_size: NA; j_call: TRBJ2-7; v_call: TRBV3-1/TRBV3-2; cdr3_aa: CASSQDWAGQKQYF; cdr3_nt: TGTGCCAGCAGCCAAGATTGGGCAGGGCAGAAGCAGTACTTC
d_call: NA; clone_size: few; j_call: TRBJ2-7; v_call: TRBV2; cdr3_aa: CASSELVGAYEQYF; cdr3_nt: TGTGCCAGCAGTGAACTCGTCGGAGCCTACGAGCAGTACTTC
d_call: NA; clone_size: NA; j_call: TRBJ2-1; v_call: TRBV25-1; cdr3_aa: CASSEYRGSYNEQFF; cdr3_nt: TGTGCCAGCAGTGAATATAGGGGCAGCTACAATGAGCAGTTCTTC
d_call: NA; clone_size: NA; j_call: TRBJ2-5; v_call: TRBV19; cdr3_aa: CASSIDLGTLETQYF; cdr3_nt: TGTGCCAGTAGTATAGATCTGGGCACTCTGGAGACCCAGTACTTC
d_call: NA; clone_size: NA; j_call: TRBJ2-7; v_call: TRBV7-3; cdr3_aa: CASSVGTIYEQYF; cdr3_nt: TGTGCCAGCAGCGTCGGGACAATTTACGAGCAGTACTTC
d_call: NA; clone_size: NA; j_call: TRBJ2-3; v_call: TRBV6-2/TRBV6-3; cdr3_aa: CASSYRSPSTDTQYF; cdr3_nt: TGTGCCAGCAGTTACAGGAGCCCTAGCACAGATACGCAGTATTTT
d_call: NA; clone_size: few; j_call: TRBJ1-6; v_call: TRBV5-4; cdr3_aa: CASSPSVSYNSPLHF; cdr3_nt: TGTGCCAGCAGCCCTTCGGTTTCCTATAATTCACCCCTCCACTTT
d_call: NA; clone_size: NA; j_call: TRBJ2-5; v_call: TRBV7-9; cdr3_aa: CASSFLRTEETQYF; cdr3_nt: TGTGCCAGCAGTTTCCTACGGACAGAAGAGACCCAGTACTTC
d_call: TRBD2; clone_size: many; j_call: TRBJ2-5; v_call: TRBV5-8; cdr3_aa: CASSYRLAGDVGETQYF; cdr3_nt: TGTGCCAGCAGCTACCGACTAGCGGGGGATGTAGGAGAGACCCAGTACTTC
d_call: NA; clone_size: NA; j_call: TRBJ2-7; v_call: TRBV19; cdr3_aa: CASSITPTYEQYF; cdr3_nt: TGTGCCAGTAGTATAACACCCACCTACGAGCAGTACTTC
d_call: TRBD1; clone_size: NA; j_call: TRBJ1-1; v_call: TRBV5-4; cdr3_aa: CASSPNDRAQGGTEAFF; cdr3_nt: TGTGCCAGCAGCCCTAACGACAGGGCGCAAGGAGGGACTGAAGCTTTCTTT
d_call: NA; clone_size: NA; j_call: TRBJ2-1; v_call: TRBV14; cdr3_aa: CASSVQTSYNEQFF; cdr3_nt: TGTGCCAGCAGCGTACAGACAAGTTACAATGAGCAGTTCTTC
d_call: TRBD2; clone_size: NA; j_call: TRBJ2-3; v_call: TRBV10-3; cdr3_aa: CAISDPPAGGPTDTQYF; cdr3_nt: TGTGCCATCAGTGACCCCCCCGCGGGGGGACCCACAGATACGCAGTATTTT
d_call: TRBD2; clone_size: NA; j_call: TRBJ2-1; v_call: TRBV27; cdr3_aa: CASRPTSGASRYNEQFF; cdr3_nt: TGTGCCAGCAGGCCGACTAGCGGGGCTTCTCGGTACAATGAGCAGTTCTTC